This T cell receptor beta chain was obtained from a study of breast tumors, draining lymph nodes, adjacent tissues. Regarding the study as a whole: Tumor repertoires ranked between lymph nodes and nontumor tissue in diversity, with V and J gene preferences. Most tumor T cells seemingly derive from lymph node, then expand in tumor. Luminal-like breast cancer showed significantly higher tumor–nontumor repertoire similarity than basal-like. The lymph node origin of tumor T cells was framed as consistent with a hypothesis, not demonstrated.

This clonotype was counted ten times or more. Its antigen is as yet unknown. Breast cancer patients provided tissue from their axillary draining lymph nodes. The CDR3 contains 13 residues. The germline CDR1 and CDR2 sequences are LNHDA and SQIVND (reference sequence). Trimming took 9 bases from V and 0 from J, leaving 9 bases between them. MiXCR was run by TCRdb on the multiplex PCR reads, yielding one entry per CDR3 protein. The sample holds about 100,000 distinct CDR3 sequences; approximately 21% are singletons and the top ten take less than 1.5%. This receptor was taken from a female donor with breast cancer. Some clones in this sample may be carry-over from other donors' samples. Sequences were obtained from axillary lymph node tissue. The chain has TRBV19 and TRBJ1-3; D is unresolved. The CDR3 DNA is TGTGCCAGCAAGGTGTCCTCTGGAAACACCATATATTTT. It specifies CASKVSSGNTIYF.